Given below is one T cell receptor beta chain in context. Its antigen is unidentified. Generated by immunoSEQ multiplex PCR, the TCRdb table keeps only in-frame clones and is missing some. The data hold 150,000 or so clones, with roughly 92% observed a single time. J gave up 0 bases and V 5 bases, and 4 bases lay outside the gene matches. Germline-derived CDR1 and CDR2 are SGHTA and FQGNSA. The CDR3 has 15 amino acids. The data were obtained in a study of T cell responses to AZD1222 COVID-19 vaccine. For the study at large: Pooled in the analysis were second doses at about 4 or about 12 weeks.

Study-wide results and limits: Baseline seropositivity occurred in only six AZD1222 recipients. There were mostly white British donors and more females than males, and clonal diversity was possibly underestimated.

The genes are TRBV7-2 and TRBJ1-5; TRBD1 agrees at 7 bases. The starting material was peripheral blood, obtained on day 0 of AZD1222 vaccination. This TCR was recovered from an adult in good health. DNA of the CDR3: TGTGCCAGCAGCCCAGGGGGTAGTAGCAATCAGCCCCAGCATTTT. Its protein is CASSPGGSSNQPQHF.